What follows are 25 T cell receptor beta chains derived from one specimen sequenced in a study of T-cell memory formation after mild COVID-19. TCRdb independently ran MiXCR on the 5' RACE reads; one entry per CDR3 protein. In the table there are about 110,000 distinct CDR3 sequences, over 15% of which are singletons. The sample comprised PBMCs or a T cell subset sorted from them (not recorded which). Source of these receptors: an adult woman who had mild COVID-19 (a few samples of this study predate the infection). Cell type and time point are not known.

The V gene is TRBV9, the J gene TRBJ2-3; D is unresolved. The CDR3 has 13 residues. Germline V gene sequence: CDR1 SGDLS, CDR2 YYNGEE. Between the trimmed V and J ends, which lost 4 bases and 2 bases, there was a span of 8 bases. CDR3 DNA: TGTGCCAGCAGCCTTCCTCACACAGATACGCAGTATTTT. Encoded protein: CASSLPHTDTQYF.

The CDR3 bases are TGTGCCAGTAGTATTACTAGCGGTGGGACCGGGGAGCTGTTTTTT. Translating it yields CASSITSGGTGELFF. The rearrangement links TRBV19 to TRBJ2-2, with 8 bases matching TRBD2. J lost 5 bases, V lost 3 bases, and 5 bases had no gene match. This CDR3 contains 15 residues. Germline loops: CDR1 LNHDA, CDR2 SQIVND (reference sequence).

This clonotype was detected only a few times. The chain combines TRBV4-3 with TRBJ1-2, with D perhaps matching TRBD1 (5 bases). Germline V gene data show CDR1 as LGHNA and CDR2 as YSLEER. The V end was cut by 4 bases, the J end by 7 bases, with 10 bases between. CDR3 length: 12 amino acids. The DNA of the CDR3 is TGCGCCAGCAGCCTAAAGGGGAGTGGCTACACCTTC. Its translation is CASSLKGSGYTF.

This clonotype was counted only a few times. The chain is built from TRBV7-9 and TRBJ2-3; D may be TRBD1 (7 bases). The germline gives CDR1 SEHNR, CDR2 FQNEAQ (reference sequence). This CDR3 comprises 16 residues. Deletions cut 5 bases from V and 2 bases from J, with 17 bases between. CDR3 DNA sequence: TGTGCCAGCAGCAGACTAGGACAGGCCCTCACAGATACGCAGTATTTT. Translated: CASSRLGQALTDTQYF. Complete variable domain (other parts from reference TRBV7-9 and TRBJ2-3): DTGVSQNPRHKITKRGQNVTFRCDPISEHNRLYWYRQTLGQGPEFLTYFQNEAQLEKSRLLSDRFSAERPKGSFSTLEIQRTEQGDSAMYLCASSRLGQALTDTQYFGPGTRLTVL.

The chain carries TRBV24-1 and TRBJ1-2; TRBD1 agrees at 9 bases. This CDR3 comprises 17 residues. J gave up 0 bases and V 3 bases, and 7 bases lay outside the gene matches. In germline, CDR1 is KGHDR, CDR2 SFDVKD. This CDR3 is CATSDAKRTGANYGYTF. In DNA form, the CDR3 reads TGTGCCACCAGTGATGCGAAGAGGACAGGGGCTAACTATGGCTACACCTTC.

This clonotype was observed a few times. The chain carries TRBV2 and TRBJ2-7; 7 bases line up with TRBD1. The CDR3 length is 14 residues. Germline-derived CDR1 and CDR2 are SNHLY and FYNNEI. Trimming removed 0 bases from V and 3 bases from J; junction bases left unmatched: 2. For the CDR3, the DNA is TGTGCCAGCAGTGAAGCGACAGGGATCTACGAGCAGTACTTC. This translates into CASSEATGIYEQYF.

This clonotype was detected only a few times. V is TRBV4-1 and J is TRBJ2-1; D is possibly TRBD1 (6 bases). Trimming removed 8 bases at V and 3 bases at J, with 11 bases between. This CDR3 is 13 amino acids long. Germline V gene lookup returns CDR1 MGHRA and CDR2 YSYEKL. The CDR3 region has the DNA TGCGCCAGCCAGGGGCCGGTCTACAATGAGCAGTTCTTC. Translation gives CASQGPVYNEQFF.

The chain carries TRBV12-3 or TRBV12-4 and TRBJ1-1; D uncertain. V was pared by 7 bases and J by 5 bases, with 8 bases between. This CDR3 has 11 amino acids. This CDR3 reads CASTAGTEAFF. The CDR3 DNA follows: TGTGCCAGCACCGCGGGGACTGAAGCTTTCTTT.

This clonotype was observed a few times. V and J are TRBV9 and TRBJ1-2, with TRBD1 identical over 8 bases. The CDR3 spans 13 residues. The V and J ends lost 4 bases and 6 bases, in that order; junction bases with no gene match: 5. CDR1 is SGDLS, CDR2 YYNGEE, per germline. DNA of the CDR3: TGTGCCAGCAGCCCCATACAGGGGGATGGCTACACCTTC. Amino acids: CASSPIQGDGYTF. Using reference TRBV9 and TRBJ1-2 for the parts outside the CDR3, the full variable domain is DSGVTQTPKHLITATGQRVTLRCSPRSGDLSVYWYQQSLDQGLQFLIQYYNGEERAKGNILERFSAQQFPDLHSELNLSSLELGDSALYFCASSPIQGDGYTFGSGTRLTVV.

A few counts support this clonotype. The rearrangement joins TRBV12-3 or TRBV12-4 to TRBJ1-1; D call uncertain. Between the trimmed V and J ends, which lost 3 bases and 4 bases, there was a span of 3 bases. This CDR3 spans 11 amino acids. As DNA, the CDR3 is TGTGCCAGCAGTTTCCCCACTGAAGCTTTCTTT. Encoded protein: CASSFPTEAFF.

DNA for the CDR3: TGTGCCAGCAGTTTAGTTGGAACCCCGTCCCAAGAGACCCAGTACTTC. Its protein is CASSLVGTPSQETQYF. This chain uses TRBV28 with TRBJ2-5; D unclear. CDR3 length: 16 residues. Germline CDR1 is MDHEN and CDR2 is SYDVKM. V was cut by 2 bases and J by 1 base, with 14 bases left in between.

V and J are TRBV7-9 and TRBJ2-7; 8 bases line up with TRBD1. After removal of 4 bases from V and 4 bases from J, the junction contained 9 bases not matched to a gene. Germline-derived CDR1 and CDR2 are SEHNR and FQNEAQ (reference sequence). The CDR3 length is 15 residues. This CDR3 reads CASSSTGGFLYEQYF. CDR3 bases: TGTGCCAGCAGCTCTACAGGGGGGTTTTTGTACGAGCAGTACTTC. Full variable domain (outside the CDR3, taken from reference TRBV7-9 and TRBJ2-7): DTGVSQNPRHKITKRGQNVTFRCDPISEHNRLYWYRQTLGQGPEFLTYFQNEAQLEKSRLLSDRFSAERPKGSFSTLEIQRTEQGDSAMYLCASSSTGGFLYEQYFGPGTRLTVT.

V is TRBV5-1 and J is TRBJ1-2; TRBD1 aligns across 9 bases. The CDR3 contains 15 residues. Germline assignment: CDR1 SGHRS and CDR2 YFSETQ. With V trimmed by 0 bases and J by 5 bases, 5 bases remained unmatched. CDR3 protein: CASSLEGTGWYGYTF. Here the CDR3 DNA reads TGCGCCAGCAGCTTGGAGGGGACAGGGTGGTATGGCTACACCTTC. The full variable domain, with the rest looked up from reference TRBV5-1 and TRBJ1-2, is KAGVTQTPRYLIKTRGQQVTLSCSPISGHRSVSWYQQTPGQGLQFLFEYFSETQRNKGNFPGRFSGRQFSNSRSEMNVSTLELGDSALYLCASSLEGTGWYGYTFGSGTRLTVV.

Here the CDR3 reads CASSLLLAADEQFF. The CDR3 DNA follows: TGTGCCAGCAGCCTTCTGCTAGCGGCCGATGAGCAGTTCTTC. The chain carries TRBV11-2 and TRBJ2-1; TRBD2 matches at 7 bases. The CDR3 sequence is 14 residues long. V was clipped by 5 bases and J by 8 bases; unmatched bases: 9. Germline V CDR1 and CDR2: SGHAT, FQNNGV.

Only a few counts were recorded for this clonotype. Written as DNA, the CDR3 is TGTGCCAGCAGTACTGACAGGGGGAGGTCCTACGAGCAGTACTTC. Translating it yields CASSTDRGRSYEQYF. The rearrangement links TRBV6-1 to TRBJ2-7; 9 nucleotides agree with TRBD1. Looked up from germline, CDR1 is MNHNS and CDR2 is SASEGT. With V trimmed by 5 bases and J by 1 base, 6 bases remained unmatched. The CDR3 sequence is 15 residues long.

The chain uses TRBV4-1 and TRBJ1-1; 8 nucleotides agree with TRBD1. V dropped 2 bases and J dropped 3; count of bases not matched to a gene: 2. Germline loops: CDR1 MGHRA, CDR2 YSYEKL. There are 14 residues in the CDR3. CDR3 bases: TGCGCCAGCAGCCAAACAGGGGGGTACACTGAAGCTTTCTTT. Residues: CASSQTGGYTEAFF.

The V call is TRBV6-5, the J call TRBJ1-5; possibly TRBD1 for D (6 bases). This CDR3 contains 15 residues. The germline CDR1 and CDR2 sequences are MNHEY and SVGAGI. Trimming removed 0 bases from V and 7 bases from J, with 13 bases in between. CDR3 in DNA: TGTGCCAGCAGTTACTCGGACAGCTGGGAACAGCCCCAGCATTTT. The encoded protein is CASSYSDSWEQPQHF.

This clonotype turned up a few times. The V and J genes are TRBV7-6 and TRBJ1-1, with a possible D match to TRBD1 (6 bases). This CDR3 is built from 18 residues. Germline values: CDR1 SGHVS, CDR2 FNYEAQ. Deletions cut 3 bases from V and 0 bases from J, with 20 bases between. For the CDR3, the DNA is TGTGCCAGCAGCTTTAGGCCCCCCAGGGGAGGGATGAACACTGAAGCTTTCTTT. Translating it yields CASSFRPPRGGMNTEAFF.

This clonotype was picked up a small number of times. The CDR3, as DNA: TGTGCCAGTACCCCTGGCGAAGGCTACGAGCAGTACTTC. Translation: CASTPGEGYEQYF. This rearrangement joins TRBV19 to TRBJ2-7; no reliable D call. Trimming took off 7 bases at V and 3 bases at J, with 13 bases between the two ends. Germline V lookup: CDR1 LNHDA, CDR2 SQIVND (reference sequence). The CDR3 runs 13 residues.

This rearrangement joins TRBV7-2 to TRBJ2-5; perhaps D is TRBD1 or TRBD2 (5 bases each). Germline lookup yields CDR1 SGHTA and CDR2 FQGNSA. Deletions cut 2 bases from V and 7 bases from J, with 11 bases between. The CDR3 runs to 13 residues. This CDR3 reads CASSLWDEATQYF. CDR3 coding DNA: TGTGCCAGCAGCTTATGGGACGAGGCGACCCAGTACTTC.

This clonotype was counted many times. CDR3 coding DNA: TGTGCCAGCCGGGACAGGGCCTACGAGCAGTACTTC. Amino acid sequence: CASRDRAYEQYF. The rearrangement uses TRBV6-5 and TRBJ2-7, with 9 nucleotides matching TRBD1. J lost 2 bases, V lost 8 bases, and 1 base had no gene match. The germline CDR1 and CDR2 sequences are MNHEY and SVGAGI. This CDR3 is built from 12 residues.

This clonotype was observed a few times. This chain joins TRBV15 and TRBJ2-7; D remains unclear. From germline, CDR1 is LNHNV and CDR2 YYDKDF (reference sequence). The CDR3 extends over 14 amino acids. The V end lost 0 bases, the J end lost 3 bases, and 9 bases lay between the germline ends. The CDR3 protein is CATSRDSGFYEQYF. CDR3 nucleotides: TGTGCCACCAGCAGAGATTCTGGATTCTACGAGCAGTACTTC.

This clonotype was seen only a few times. The chain employs TRBV5-4 and TRBJ2-7; D is uncertain. This CDR3 comprises 18 residues. V lost 0 bases, J lost 2 bases, and 21 bases lay in between. Germline V gene data show CDR1 as SGHNT and CDR2 as YYREEE (reference sequence). The DNA for the CDR3 is TGTGCCAGCAGCTTGGCCGACGAATCCATAGGAACAACCTACGAGCAGTACTTC. Translation gives CASSLADESIGTTYEQYF.

This chain connects TRBV11-2 to TRBJ2-1; D is possibly TRBD2 (5 bases). Germline lookup yields CDR1 SGHAT and CDR2 FQNNGV. With 5 bases removed from V and 6 bases from J, the gap between germline ends came to 14 bases. The CDR3 is 14 residues long. The CDR3 here is CASSVYSEINEQFF. The CDR3 DNA reads as TGTGCCAGCAGCGTTTATAGCGAGATCAATGAGCAGTTCTTC. Full variable domain (outside the CDR3, taken from reference TRBV11-2 and TRBJ2-1): EAGVAQSPRYKIIEKRQSVAFWCNPISGHATLYWYQQILGQGPKLLIQFQNNGVVDDSQLPKDRFSAERLKGVDSTLKIQPAKLEDSAVYLCASSVYSEINEQFFGPGTRLTVL.

This clonotype was counted only a few times. The gene calls are TRBV7-2 and TRBJ2-7; a weak D match, TRBD2 (5 bases). V was pared by 1 base and J by 2 bases, with 6 bases between. CDR1 and CDR2 (germline): SGHTA, FQGNSA. The CDR3 extends over 13 amino acids. The CDR3 loop reads CASSLEEAYEQYF. The CDR3 DNA reads TGTGCCAGCAGCTTAGAGGAGGCCTACGAGCAGTACTTC.